A single sample gave rise to the 14 T cell receptor beta chains below, sequenced in a study of cytomegalovirus exposure and HLA in healthy donors. PCR employed 60 Vbeta and 13 Jbeta primers. Clones were sequenced by immunoSEQ multiplex PCR, and TCRdb holds only the in-frame ones, with some missing. The sample table sets out roughly 80,000 clones. The specimen was PBMCs. The receptors derive from a woman in her 30s in good health and CMV-seronegative.

V is TRBV19 and J is TRBJ2-1, with D perhaps TRBD2 (6 bases). The CDR3 is 14 amino acids. Germline V gene sequence: CDR1 LNHDA, CDR2 SQIVND (reference sequence). The V end was cut by 6 bases, the J end by 6 bases, with 15 bases between. In DNA form, the CDR3 reads TGTGCCAGTAGCGCCTTCAGCGGGCTCAATGAGCAGTTCTTC. Its translation is CASSAFSGLNEQFF.

V is TRBV29-1 and J is TRBJ2-1; 8 bases map to TRBD1. Germline trimming cut 3 bases from V and 9 bases from J; bases unmatched to any gene: 7. The length of the CDR3 is 13 residues. The germline V gene encodes CDR1 SQVTM and CDR2 ANQGSEA. CDR3 DNA: TGCAGCGTTGATGGCCAGGGGGCCGGTGAGCAGTTCTTC. Its protein product is CSVDGQGAGEQFF.

This rearrangement joins TRBV10-3 to TRBJ2-1; D remains unclear. Germline V gene data show CDR1 as ENHRY and CDR2 as SYGVKD. V lost 3 bases to trimming and J lost 5 bases, with 5 bases between them. The CDR3 contains 12 residues. This CDR3 reads CAISDFDNEQFF. The CDR3 DNA sequence: TGTGCCATCAGTGACTTCGACAATGAGCAGTTCTTC.

This rearrangement joins TRBV9 to TRBJ2-1; 10 nucleotides match TRBD1. The V gene end was trimmed by 7 bases and the J gene end by 10 bases; junction bases not matched to a gene: 20. This CDR3 region has 17 residues. Germline V lookup: CDR1 SGDLS, CDR2 YYNGEE. This chain's CDR3 is CASGLVDGTGAVPEQFF. The CDR3 nucleotides are TGTGCCAGCGGTTTAGTTGACGGGACAGGGGCTGTCCCCGAGCAGTTCTTC.

J is TRBJ2-3 and V is TRBV30, with a weak D call TRBD2 (6 bases). The CDR3 has 13 amino acids. Trimming left V 4 bases short and J 2 bases short, with 10 bases between. Germline CDR1 is GTSNPN and CDR2 is SVGIG (reference sequence). In nucleotides, the CDR3 is TGTGCCTGGATCGGGACTGACACAGATACGCAGTATTTT. It specifies CAWIGTDTDTQYF. Filled out from reference TRBV30 and TRBJ2-3, the complete variable domain reads SQTIHQWPATLVQPVGSPLSLECTVEGTSNPNLYWYRQAAGRGLQLLFYSVGIGQISSEVPQNLSASRPQDRQFILSSKKLLLSDSGFYLCAWIGTDTDTQYFGPGTRLTVL.

The chain uses TRBV7-9 and TRBJ1-1; no definite D call. Between the trimmed V and J ends, which lost 2 bases and 2 bases, there was a span of 9 bases. Germline V gene data show CDR1 as SEHNR and CDR2 as FQNEAQ (reference sequence). The CDR3 is 14 amino acids. The CDR3 nucleotides read TGTGCCAGCAGCTTACTGGGCTCTAACACTGAAGCTTTCTTT. This codes for CASSLLGSNTEAFF.

The J gene is TRBJ2-3, the V gene TRBV4-1, with 7 bases aligning to TRBD2. V was pared by 0 bases and J by 2 bases, with 8 bases of the junction left unmatched. Germline V lookup: CDR1 MGHRA, CDR2 YSYEKL. This CDR3 contains 17 residues. The CDR3 bases are TGCGCCAGCAGCCAAGAGTTTGGGCGGGGGTCCACAGATACGCAGTATTTT. This sequence encodes CASSQEFGRGSTDTQYF.

The gene calls are TRBV4-1 and TRBJ2-7, with a possible D match to TRBD2 (6 bases). Germline V gives CDR1 MGHRA, CDR2 YSYEKL. CDR3 length equals 16 residues. Trimming left V 0 bases short and J 0 bases short, with 12 bases between. CDR3 coding DNA: TGCGCCAGCAGCCAAGATCGCACTAGCCTCTCCTACGAGCAGTACTTC. Amino acids: CASSQDRTSLSYEQYF.

CDR3 DNA sequence: TGTGCCAGCAGCCCAACTGGGCCCGCCCAGATTCCCCACGAGCAGTACTTC. Translating it yields CASSPTGPAQIPHEQYF. The rearrangement uses TRBV7-9 and TRBJ2-7; no clear D gene. The CDR3 length is 17 residues. With 5 bases removed from V and 5 bases from J, the gap between germline ends came to 25 bases. In germline, CDR1 is SEHNR, CDR2 FQNEAQ (reference sequence).

The chain combines TRBV5-6 with TRBJ1-1; TRBD1 aligns across 7 bases. The V segment lost 4 bases and the J segment 7 bases; nucleotides outside the gene matches: 10. Germline values: CDR1 SGHDT, CDR2 YYEEEE. This CDR3 has 14 amino acids. The CDR3 DNA reads as TGTGCCAGCAGCGATACAGGGGCGGTGGGTGAAGCTTTCTTT. Translating gives CASSDTGAVGEAFF.

The chain combines TRBV5-6 with TRBJ2-1, with 10 positions matching TRBD2. Germline values: CDR1 SGHDT, CDR2 YYEEEE. The CDR3 runs 16 residues. The V gene end was trimmed by 1 base and the J gene end by 5 bases; junction bases not matched to a gene: 6. CDR3 sequence: CASSLIRTSGDNEQFF. CDR3 DNA: TGTGCCAGCAGCTTGATTAGGACTAGCGGCGACAATGAGCAGTTCTTC.

The rearrangement links TRBV9 to TRBJ2-1; the match to TRBD1 covers 10 bases. This CDR3 has 17 residues. With V trimmed by 2 bases and J by 5 bases, 10 bases remained unmatched. From germline, CDR1 is SGDLS and CDR2 YYNGEE. CDR3 nucleotides: TGTGCCAGCAGCGTCTATCTTTCGGGACAGGGGAACAATGAGCAGTTCTTC. Its translation is CASSVYLSGQGNNEQFF.

The chain employs TRBV10-2 and TRBJ2-2; a weak D match, TRBD2 (5 bases). V was clipped by 6 bases and J by 8 bases, with 16 bases between them. From germline, CDR1 is WSHSY and CDR2 SAAADI. The length of the CDR3 is 14 residues. The CDR3 is CASSPGGVPGELFF. The CDR3 DNA reads TGCGCCAGCAGCCCTGGAGGTGTACCGGGGGAGCTGTTTTTT.

The chain has TRBV6-6 and TRBJ2-3, with 8 positions matching TRBD2. This CDR3 is built from 16 residues. Germline values: CDR1 MNHNY, CDR2 SVGAGI (reference sequence). V lost 7 bases to trimming and J lost 0 bases; unmatched junction nucleotides: 9. The CDR3 region is CASTHSAGVSTDTQYF. For the CDR3, the DNA is TGTGCCAGCACCCATTCAGCGGGGGTTAGCACAGATACGCAGTATTTT.